The present TCR beta chain was sequenced within a study of T-cell memory formation after mild COVID-19. Study observations and caveats: In second-wave clones peaking day 37, SARS-CoV-2 specificity remained unconfirmed.

TCRdb re-derived calls from the 5' RACE reads in MiXCR, one entry per CDR3 protein. The top ten hold roughly 7.8% of the sample, which has about 560,000 distinct CDR3 sequences, roughly 17% seen once. This clonotype was counted a few times. No antigen is known for it. The CDR3 loop spans 15 amino acids. Trimming removed 7 bases from V and 1 base from J; junction bases left unmatched: 6. This TCR came from an adult woman who had mild COVID-19 (a few samples of this study predate the infection). Cell type and time point are not known. This chain connects TRBV12-3 or TRBV12-4 to TRBJ2-2; 7 bases map to TRBD2. Sequencing used PBMCs or a T cell subset sorted from them (not recorded which). CDR3 sequence reads: CASTPTGGNTGELFF. CDR3 DNA: TGTGCCAGCACACCGACGGGGGGGAACACCGGGGAGCTGTTTTTT.